Listed here are 25 T cell receptor beta chains from one sample, sequenced in a study of tumor and adjacent non-tumor tissue in lung cancer. RNA was extracted from bulk tissue without any cell sorting. The normal lung tissue was taken more than 3 cm from the tumor edge. The library came from three nested PCR rounds adapted from ARM-PCR protocols. TCRdb reprocessed the multiplex PCR reads with MiXCR, giving one entry per CDR3 protein. The sample consists of some 80,000 distinct CDR3 sequences, more than 65% of them appearing once. Sample: distant non-tumor lung tissue. Every receptor here comes from a man aged 65-85 years with non-small cell lung cancer.

This clonotype has just one count. One junction end disagrees with the germline gene, perhaps due to a read error. V gene TRBV4-1 combines with J gene TRBJ2-7, with 11 bases fitting TRBD2. The CDR3 runs 16 residues. Germline loops: CDR1 MGHRA, CDR2 YSYEKL. The CDR3 bases are TGCGCCAGCAACCGGACACTAGCGGGAGACGGGGACAAGCAGTGCTTC. Amino acids: CASNRTLAGDGDKQCF.

As to this clonotype: One end of the junction fails to match germline, which may point to a read error. The chain uses TRBV12-3 or TRBV12-4 and TRBJ1-5; TRBD1 aligns across 8 bases. The CDR3 extends over 15 amino acids. CDR3 region: CASSLGAGGNQPQNF. DNA for the CDR3: TGTGCCAGCAGTTTAGGGGCAGGGGGCAATCAGCCCCAGAATTTC.

Turning to this clonotype: Since a much larger clone is just one base distant, this may be a read error. The conserved closing phenylalanine or tryptophan is absent in this CDR3, likely reflecting a read error. The chain joins TRBV20-1 to TRBJ1-1; D is possibly TRBD1 (5 bases). Trimming stripped 6 bases from V and 4 bases from J, with 15 bases between. Germline assignment: CDR1 DFQATT and CDR2 SNEGSKA (reference sequence). CDR3 length equals 13 residues. The CDR3 loop reads CSAVRVRGTEAFC. The CDR3 DNA reads as TGCAGTGCCGTCAGGGTACGGGGCACTGAAGCTTTCTGT.

This clonotype was seen a single time. Its ends do not fully match the called genes, so a read error is possible. The CDR3 region has the DNA TGCAGCTTTGTCGCTGCATACTACGAGCAATACTTC. Translation: CSFVAAYYEQYF. The chain couples TRBV29-1 to TRBJ2-7; no clear D gene. Germline CDR1 and CDR2: SQVTM and ANQGSEA. The CDR3 spans 12 residues.

Notes on this clonotype: This may be a read error, as it is one base from a much larger clone. The V call is TRBV14, the J call TRBJ2-7; 10 nucleotides line up with TRBD2. CDR1 and CDR2 (germline): SGHDN, FVKESK. J was trimmed by 3 bases and V by 3 bases; bases with no gene match: 8. The CDR3 is 16 residues long. DNA for the CDR3: TGTGCCAGCAGCCATTTAGGGTCTAGCGGGAGCTACGAGCAGTACTTC. Translating gives CASSHLGSSGSYEQYF.

A remark on this clonotype: A much larger clone differs by one base, so this may be a read error. In this CDR3 the conserved last residue, phenylalanine or tryptophan, is missing, so a read error is likely. The V call is TRBV12-3 or TRBV12-4, the J call TRBJ1-5; D gene unclear. Trimming cost V 6 bases and J 4 bases, with 7 bases left between them. The CDR3 sequence is 12 residues long. CDR3 sequence reads: CASRRDNQPQHY. The CDR3 bases are TGTGCCAGCAGGCGGGATAATCAGCCCCAGCATTAT.

In regard to this clonotype: At one end, the junction sequence differs from germline, possibly due to a read error. V usage is TRBV11-2 and J usage is TRBJ2-3, with D perhaps TRBD1 (6 bases). Germline values: CDR1 SGHAT, CDR2 FQNNGV. CDR3 length: 14 amino acids. The CDR3 is CAGSSQGFSDRQYF. CDR3 sequence (DNA): TGTGCCGGCAGCTCACAGGGCTTCTCAGATAGGCAGTATTTT.

This clonotype was seen only a few times. The junction does not match germline at one end; this may be a read error. The rearrangement joins TRBV4-1 to TRBJ2-7; 7 bases fit TRBD2. The length of the CDR3 is 15 residues. The V gene's germline CDR1 is MGHRA and CDR2 YSYEKL. CDR3 nucleotides: TGCACCAGCAGCCCTGGACCAAGCGGGGAGTACGAGCAGTACTTC. Residues: CTSSPGPSGEYEQYF.

The rearrangement uses TRBV6-2 or TRBV6-3 and TRBJ2-1, with D tentatively TRBD1 (6 bases). This CDR3 has 14 residues. The V and J ends lost 9 bases and 3 bases respectively, with 15 bases between them. The germline V gene has CDR1 MNHEY and CDR2 SVGEGT. The CDR3 nucleotides read TGTGCCAGTAGCAGAGGACAGTTCTACAATGAGCAGTTCTTC. Protein sequence: CASSRGQFYNEQFF.

This clonotype was observed a few times. Possible read error: a much larger clone is one base away. The chain recombines TRBV4-2 with TRBJ2-1; D is perhaps TRBD1 (5 bases). The CDR3 sequence is 20 residues long. Germline-derived CDR1 and CDR2 are LGHNA and YNFKEQ. V dropped 0 bases and J dropped 1 base, with 22 bases sitting between them. Here the CDR3 DNA reads TGTGCCAGCAGCCAAGATGGGGCGGATCCGTGGGTTAGGTCCTACAATGAGCAGTTCTTC. Translated: CASSQDGADPWVRSYNEQFF.

CDR3 DNA: TGTGCCAGCAGCACCTGGACAGGGGGCGCGGTGCGAAACACCATATATTTT. Translated, it gives CASSTWTGGAVRNTIYF. This chain joins TRBV5-5 and TRBJ1-3; 11 bases are a match to TRBD1. With 4 bases clipped from V and 5 bases from J, the junction kept 11 bases outside the gene matches. Germline assignment: CDR1 SGHKS and CDR2 YYEKEE (reference sequence). The CDR3 totals 17 residues.

Details on this clonotype: The junction differs from germline at one of its ends, possibly a read error. The CDR3 spells CASSESTGQPYDYNF. The DNA of the CDR3 is TGCGCCAGCAGTGAGTCGACAGGCCAACCCTATGACTACAACTTC. This chain joins TRBV10-1 and TRBJ1-2; tentatively, D is TRBD1 (6 bases). CDR1 is WNHNN, CDR2 SYGVQD, per germline (reference sequence). CDR3 size: 15 residues.

The rearrangement uses TRBV6-6 and TRBJ2-2, with D possibly matching TRBD1 (6 bases). The germline V and J ends were trimmed by 6 bases and 9 bases, with 14 bases remaining between them. Germline CDR1 MNHNY, CDR2 SVGAGI (reference sequence). This CDR3 comprises 13 residues. CDR3 sequence reads: CASRGRGTWELFF. CDR3 nucleotide sequence: TGTGCCAGCAGAGGCAGGGGTACCTGGGAGCTGTTTTTT.

In regard to this clonotype: One junction end does not reproduce the germline sequence, and a read error may be involved. The chain joins TRBV5-5 to TRBJ2-5; D is unresolved. Germline V lookup: CDR1 SGHKS, CDR2 YYEKEE (reference sequence). There are 13 residues in the CDR3. DNA of the CDR3: TGTGCCAGCAACTTGGTCAGTCCGGAGACCAGGTACTTC. This translates into CASNLVSPETRYF.

A remark on this clonotype: At one end, the junction sequence differs from germline, possibly due to a read error. The chain combines TRBV29-1 with TRBJ1-2; D is unresolved. CDR1 is SQVTM, CDR2 ANQGSEA, per germline. The CDR3 has 16 amino acids. CDR3 region: CSIVPHQSSGEDGYTF. The CDR3 bases are TGCAGCATTGTCCCCCATCAATCCTCGGGAGAAGATGGCTACACATTC.

Concerning this clonotype: Likely a read error: the CDR3 ends without its conserved phenylalanine or tryptophan. V usage is TRBV6-5 and J usage is TRBJ2-5, with 7 positions matching TRBD1. The J segment lost 2 bases and the V segment lost 6 bases, leaving 15 bases of the junction unmatched. This CDR3 has 17 amino acids. Per the germline V gene, CDR1 is MNHEY and CDR2 is SVGAGI. In nucleotides, the CDR3 is TGTGCCAGCAGATCCGCCGGGACAGTGTTCCCACAAGAGACCCAGTACTTA. Translated, it gives CASRSAGTVFPQETQYL.

As concerns this clonotype: The junction shows a germline mismatch at one end, possibly a read error. The chain recombines TRBV13 with TRBJ2-1, with unresolved D. CDR1 is PRHDT and CDR2 is FYEKMQ in the germline V gene (reference sequence). The CDR3 is 15 amino acids. CDR3 in DNA: TGTGCCAGCGGCTTAACCTCGACAAGGTTCAATGAGCAGTTCTTC. The encoded protein is CASGLTSTRFNEQFF.

This chain links TRBV4-2 with TRBJ1-4; perhaps TRBD1 as D (5 bases). Germline CDR1 LGHNA, CDR2 YNFKEQ. This CDR3 spans 17 amino acids. Here the CDR3 reads CTNSQVPLGVANEKLFF. In DNA form, the CDR3 reads TGTACCAACAGTCAAGTACCGTTGGGGGTAGCTAATGAAAAACTGTTTTTT.

This clonotype has only one observation. Given a much more abundant clone one base away, this may be a read error. This CDR3 is CASSLAVRNGYTF. As DNA, the CDR3 is TGTGCCAGCAGCTTGGCCGTAAGAAATGGCTACACCTTC. The chain is built from TRBV5-6 and TRBJ1-2; no reliable D call. V lost 0 bases, J lost 6 bases, and 9 bases lay in between. The CDR3 is made up of 13 amino acids. Germline CDR1 reads SGHDT; CDR2 reads YYEEEE.

Regarding this clonotype: A much larger clone differs by one base, so this may be a read error. Written as DNA, the CDR3 is TGTGCCAGCACAGGGACCTCCTACGTGCAGTACTTC. It yields the protein CASTGTSYVQYF. This chain joins TRBV28 and TRBJ2-7; either TRBD1 or TRBD2 may supply D (5 bases each). Per germline, CDR1 MDHEN and CDR2 SYDVKM. The CDR3 contains 12 residues.

As concerns this clonotype: The germline gene is not matched at one end of the junction; a read error may be the cause. The chain employs TRBV11-1 and TRBJ1-2; 9 nucleotides match TRBD1. The CDR3 loop spans 13 amino acids. Germline CDR1 reads SGHAT; CDR2 reads FQDESV (reference sequence). CDR3 region: CTSSTGQGYDYTF. In DNA form, the CDR3 reads TGTACCAGCAGTACGGGACAGGGCTATGACTACACCTTC.

This clonotype appeared once. It is likely a read error, because the conserved phenylalanine at the end of the CDR3 is missing. J is TRBJ2-2 and V is TRBV29-1, with D perhaps matching TRBD2 (6 bases). This CDR3 is 12 amino acids long. Trimming stripped 7 bases from V and 4 bases from J, with 10 bases between. CDR1 and CDR2 (germline): SQVTM, ANQGSEA. The CDR3 DNA follows: TGCAGCGCGGGGCGGGGCACCGGGGAGCTGTTTTAT. Protein sequence: CSAGRGTGELFY.

To note about this clonotype: No conserved phenylalanine or tryptophan ends this CDR3, so it is likely a read error. The chain has TRBV20-1 and TRBJ1-1; weak D call: TRBD1 (6 bases). This CDR3 comprises 12 residues. CDR1 is DFQATT, CDR2 SNEGSKA, per germline (reference sequence). The CDR3 region has the DNA TGCAGTGCCAGAGGGGGAATCGGGGAAGCTTTCTTA. Residues: CSARGGIGEAFL.

This clonotype was counted many times. This sequence joins TRBV12-3 or TRBV12-4 and TRBJ1-2, with a possible D match to TRBD1 (5 bases). There are 15 residues in the CDR3. V lost 4 bases, J lost 4 bases, and 16 bases lay in between. Here the CDR3 DNA reads TGTGCCAGCAGTTCAGACAGCCGGACATTCTATGGCTACACCTTC. This codes for CASSSDSRTFYGYTF.

V usage is TRBV14 and J usage is TRBJ2-1; D gene uncertain. Germline values: CDR1 SGHDN, CDR2 FVKESK. This CDR3 has 17 residues. V lost 5 bases and J 2 bases, leaving 19 bases between the germline ends. The CDR3 nucleotides read TGTGCCAGCAGCTTCCTGACCCCCATGGATACCTACAATGAGCAGTTCTTC. It translates to CASSFLTPMDTYNEQFF.